This is a list of T cell receptor beta chains from one sample in a study of cytomegalovirus exposure and HLA in healthy donors. Sequenced by immunoSEQ multiplex PCR; TCRdb stores in-frame clones only, minus some. The sample contains about 130,000 clones, 78% of which appear only once. The source material was PBMCs. The receptor set was obtained from a man aged 35-49 years in good health and CMV-seronegative. The CDR3 runs from the conserved cysteine through the conserved F or W. The order of the fields is V gene, CDR3 length, CDR3 protein.

TRBV5-6 16 CASSTQGQATNEKLFF
TRBV6-5 15 CASRPGGTGGTEAFF
TRBV27 15 CASSSMQGPNSPLHF
TRBV11-2 15 CASSHLKTEHTEAFF
TRBV6-5 15 CASSSPGLGQETQYF
TRBV9 16 CASSGRSGASTDTQYF
TRBV6-5 14 CASSYRHQGSTIYF
TRBV7-9 13 CAGGKRDIYGYTF
TRBV6-1 14 CASSVTGGGYEQYF
TRBV5-1 14 CASSPTGEGQPQHF
TRBV6-1 15 CASSALGGGAQPQHF
TRBV7-9 16 CASSLMGTGENTEAFF
TRBV7-2 14 CAKGGSGGTDTQYF
TRBV7-3 13 CASSLGQGNEQFF
TRBV7-2 15 CASSFQRAGGDTQYF